This is a list of T cell receptor beta chains from one sample in a study of blood T cell dynamics during melanoma immunotherapy. The data were produced by immunoSEQ multiplex PCR, yet TCRdb's version contains in-frame clones alone and is incomplete. The table shows 4,900 or so clones, with approximately 83% occurring only once. The sequencing here drew on blood, taken from a patient treated with checkpoint blockade. These receptors came from a human donor with melanoma. CDR3s include the opening cysteine and the closing phenylalanine or tryptophan. Part of the rows lack a size; the others show once, few, many or a class for expanded clones.

size,J,V,CDR3
.,TRBJ2-3,TRBV11-2,CASSLVLGGRTDTQYF
few,TRBJ1-1,TRBV2,CASRSDMNTEAFF
.,TRBJ1-5,TRBV6-1,CASSKGTQPQHF
.,.,TRBV7-2,CASSLTGARLASYEQYF
.,TRBJ2-7,TRBV28,CASSLSGLASGDYEQYF
.,TRBJ2-1,TRBV7-2,CASSVAGNYYNEQFF
.,TRBJ2-1,TRBV5-1,CASSPLGPVAGGDSYNEQFF
.,TRBJ2-1,TRBV11-3,CASSSGPPQYNEQFF
.,TRBJ2-1,TRBV5-1,CASTGGDRDSSYNEQFF
.,TRBJ2-3,TRBV7-3,CASSPERRDTQYF
.,TRBJ1-5,TRBV7-3,CASRDGTGYQPQHF
.,TRBJ2-5,TRBV29-1,CSVEGGQGRETQYF
.,TRBJ2-1,TRBV11-3,CASSRDSHGHEQFF
.,TRBJ2-5,TRBV7-6,CASSRWKETQYF
.,TRBJ2-7,TRBV6-6,CASSYSGGQGFHEQYF
.,TRBJ1-3,TRBV11-3,CASSPGLGQEAGNTIYF
.,TRBJ1-1,TRBV19,CASSHRTAWNTEAFF
.,TRBJ2-3,TRBV5-1,CASSRDLPDTQYF
.,.,TRBV7-6,CASSLTEPSYEQYF
.,TRBJ1-5,TRBV19,CASSIVFGTTSNQPQHF
.,TRBJ2-5,TRBV9,CASSPQGFETQYF
.,TRBJ2-7,TRBV5-4,CASSLFSYEQYF
.,TRBJ2-1,TRBV28,CASSFAGEIENEQFF
.,TRBJ2-1,TRBV7-3,CASSLLGTSGRRHNEQFF
.,TRBJ2-1,TRBV18,CASSPTEGDEQFF
.,TRBJ2-7,TRBV7-6,CASSLVGGLKQYF
.,TRBJ2-1,TRBV7-2,CASFRRADANEQFF
.,TRBJ1-1,TRBV7-2,CASSLGGVTNTEAFF
.,TRBJ1-2,TRBV7-6,CASSLSDRSIGYTF
.,TRBJ2-7,TRBV5-1,CASSPRRTSDEQYF
.,TRBJ1-1,TRBV7-8,CASSLEQGPSNTEAFF
once,TRBJ1-2,TRBV7-2,CASSAGQYGYTF
.,TRBJ2-4,TRBV25-1,CASSDSQGGLVSIQYF
.,TRBJ2-1,TRBV4-3,CASSHPLAGNEQFF